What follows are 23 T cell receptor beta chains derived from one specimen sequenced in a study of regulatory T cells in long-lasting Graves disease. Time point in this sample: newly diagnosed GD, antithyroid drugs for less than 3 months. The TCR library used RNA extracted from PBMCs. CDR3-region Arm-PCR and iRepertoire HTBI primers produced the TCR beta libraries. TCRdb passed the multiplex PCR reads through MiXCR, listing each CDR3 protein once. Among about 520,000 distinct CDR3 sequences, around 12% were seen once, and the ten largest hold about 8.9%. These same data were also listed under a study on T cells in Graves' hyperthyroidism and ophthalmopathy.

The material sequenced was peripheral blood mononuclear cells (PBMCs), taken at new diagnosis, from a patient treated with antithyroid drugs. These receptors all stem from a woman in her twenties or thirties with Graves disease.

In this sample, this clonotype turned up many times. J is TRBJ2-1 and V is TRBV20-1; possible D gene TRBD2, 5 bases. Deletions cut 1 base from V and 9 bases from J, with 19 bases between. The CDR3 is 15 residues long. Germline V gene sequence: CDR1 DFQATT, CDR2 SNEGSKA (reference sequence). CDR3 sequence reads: CSARGRRLPLGEQFF. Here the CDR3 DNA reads TGCAGTGCTAGAGGGAGGCGGCTACCGCTCGGTGAGCAGTTCTTC.

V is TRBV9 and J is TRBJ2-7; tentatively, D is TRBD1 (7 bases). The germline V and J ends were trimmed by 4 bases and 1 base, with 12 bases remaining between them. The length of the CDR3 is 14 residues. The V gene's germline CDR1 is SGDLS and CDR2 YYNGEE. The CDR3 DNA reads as TGTGCCAGCAGCCCGCGGGGACAGTCCTACGAGCAGTACTTC. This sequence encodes CASSPRGQSYEQYF. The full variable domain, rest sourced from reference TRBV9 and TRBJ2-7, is DSGVTQTPKHLITATGQRVTLRCSPRSGDLSVYWYQQSLDQGLQFLIQYYNGEERAKGNILERFSAQQFPDLHSELNLSSLELGDSALYFCASSPRGQSYEQYFGPGTRLTVT.

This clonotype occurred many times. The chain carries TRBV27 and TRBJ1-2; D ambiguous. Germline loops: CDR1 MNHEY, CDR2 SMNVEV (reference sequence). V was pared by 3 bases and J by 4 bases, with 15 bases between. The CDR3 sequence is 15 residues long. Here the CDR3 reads CASSFSGDGLYGYTF. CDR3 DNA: TGTGCCAGCAGTTTCAGTGGGGATGGCCTCTATGGCTACACCTTC.

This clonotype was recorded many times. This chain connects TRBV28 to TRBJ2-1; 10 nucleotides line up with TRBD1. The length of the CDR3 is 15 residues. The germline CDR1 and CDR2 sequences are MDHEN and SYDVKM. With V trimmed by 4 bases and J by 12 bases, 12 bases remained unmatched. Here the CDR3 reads CASSSSGDRGLGQFF. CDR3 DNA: TGTGCCAGCAGTTCCTCGGGGGACAGGGGTCTCGGGCAGTTCTTC.

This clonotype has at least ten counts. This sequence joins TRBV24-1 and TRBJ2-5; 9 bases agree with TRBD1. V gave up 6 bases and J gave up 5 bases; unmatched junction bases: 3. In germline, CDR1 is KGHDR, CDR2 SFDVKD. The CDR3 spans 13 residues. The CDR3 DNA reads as TGTGCCACCAGTACAGGGGGCCGGGAGACCCAGTACTTC. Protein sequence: CATSTGGRETQYF.

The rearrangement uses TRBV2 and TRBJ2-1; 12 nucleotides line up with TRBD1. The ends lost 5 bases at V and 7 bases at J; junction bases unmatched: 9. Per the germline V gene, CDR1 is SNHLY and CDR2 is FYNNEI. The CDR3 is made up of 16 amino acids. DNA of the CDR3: TGTGCCAGCAGTCCCGGGACAGGGGGCTTGGGGAATGAGCAGTTCTTC. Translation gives CASSPGTGGLGNEQFF.

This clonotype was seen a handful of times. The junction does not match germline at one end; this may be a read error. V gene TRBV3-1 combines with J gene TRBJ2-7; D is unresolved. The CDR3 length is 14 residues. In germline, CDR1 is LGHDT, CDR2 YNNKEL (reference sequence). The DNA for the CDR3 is TGTGCCAGCAGCCAAGGAGTTGTTTCCTACGGGCAGTACTTC. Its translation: CASSQGVVSYGQYF.

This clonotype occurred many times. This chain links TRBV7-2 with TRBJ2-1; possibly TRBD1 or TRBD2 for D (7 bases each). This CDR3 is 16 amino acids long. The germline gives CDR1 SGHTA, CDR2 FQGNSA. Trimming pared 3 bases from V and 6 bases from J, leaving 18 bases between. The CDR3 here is CASSLGVGRGGNEQFF. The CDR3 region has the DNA TGTGCCAGCAGCTTGGGCGTGGGCAGGGGGGGCAATGAGCAGTTCTTC.

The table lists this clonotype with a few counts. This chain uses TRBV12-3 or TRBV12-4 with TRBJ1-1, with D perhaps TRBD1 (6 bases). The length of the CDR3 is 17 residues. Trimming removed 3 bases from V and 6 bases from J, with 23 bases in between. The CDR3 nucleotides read TGTGCCAGCAGTTTCGGCCGGGGGCTTATAAATGGCGCTGAAGCTTTCTTT. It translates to CASSFGRGLINGAEAFF.

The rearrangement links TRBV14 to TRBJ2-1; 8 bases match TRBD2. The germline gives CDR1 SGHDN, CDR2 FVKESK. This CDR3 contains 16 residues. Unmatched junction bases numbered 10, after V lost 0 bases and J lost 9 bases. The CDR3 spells CASSQEPSGSLGEQFF. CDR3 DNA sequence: TGTGCCAGCAGCCAAGAACCCAGCGGGAGCTTAGGTGAGCAGTTCTTC.

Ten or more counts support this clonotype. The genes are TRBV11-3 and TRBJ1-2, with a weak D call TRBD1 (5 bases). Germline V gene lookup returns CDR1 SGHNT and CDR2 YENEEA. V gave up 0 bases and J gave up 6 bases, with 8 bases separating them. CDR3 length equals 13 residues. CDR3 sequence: CASSLEAGHGYTF. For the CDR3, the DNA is TGTGCCAGCAGCTTAGAGGCAGGGCATGGCTACACCTTC.

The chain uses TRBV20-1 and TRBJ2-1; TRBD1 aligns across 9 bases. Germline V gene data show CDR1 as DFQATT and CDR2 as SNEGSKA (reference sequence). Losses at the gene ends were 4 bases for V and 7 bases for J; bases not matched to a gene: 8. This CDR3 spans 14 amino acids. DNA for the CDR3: TGCAGTGCTACACAGGGGGCGAGGGTAAATGAGCAGTTCTTC. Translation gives CSATQGARVNEQFF.

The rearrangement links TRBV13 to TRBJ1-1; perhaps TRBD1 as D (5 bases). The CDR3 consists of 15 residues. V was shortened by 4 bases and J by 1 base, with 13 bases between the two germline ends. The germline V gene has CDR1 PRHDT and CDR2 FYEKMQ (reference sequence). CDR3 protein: CASSSPGTRNTEAFF. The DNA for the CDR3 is TGTGCCAGCAGCTCCCCCGGGACCCGGAACACTGAAGCTTTCTTT.

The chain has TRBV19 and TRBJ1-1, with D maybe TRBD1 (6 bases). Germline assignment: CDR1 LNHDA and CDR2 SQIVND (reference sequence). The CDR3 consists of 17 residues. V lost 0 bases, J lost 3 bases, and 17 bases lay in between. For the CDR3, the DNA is TGTGCCAGTAGTATAGAGGGGGCAGTCGGCTGGGACACTGAAGCTTTCTTT. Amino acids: CASSIEGAVGWDTEAFF.

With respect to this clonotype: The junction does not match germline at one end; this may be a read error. The CDR3: CVSSLLGELFF. The CDR3 DNA sequence: TGTGTCAGCAGTTTATTGGGGGAGCTGTTTTTT. The rearrangement uses TRBV12-3 or TRBV12-4 and TRBJ2-2; D not certain. The CDR3 length is 11 residues.

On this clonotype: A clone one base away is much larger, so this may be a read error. The CDR3 sequence is CASRDVESALYNEQYF. As DNA, the CDR3 is TGTGCCAGCAGGGACGTTGAGAGTGCCCTATACAATGAGCAGTACTTC. The chain employs TRBV27 and TRBJ2-7, with D unresolved. The germline CDR1 and CDR2 sequences are MNHEY and SMNVEV (reference sequence). V was clipped by 6 bases and J by 7 bases, with 25 bases between them. CDR3 length: 16 residues.

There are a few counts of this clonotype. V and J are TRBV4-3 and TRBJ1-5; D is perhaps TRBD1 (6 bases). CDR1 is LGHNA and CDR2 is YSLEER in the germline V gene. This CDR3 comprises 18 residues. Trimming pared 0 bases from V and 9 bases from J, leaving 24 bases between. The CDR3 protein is CASSQEWRDKAHPRPQHF. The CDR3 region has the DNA TGCGCCAGCAGCCAAGAGTGGAGGGACAAGGCCCATCCCAGGCCCCAGCATTTT.

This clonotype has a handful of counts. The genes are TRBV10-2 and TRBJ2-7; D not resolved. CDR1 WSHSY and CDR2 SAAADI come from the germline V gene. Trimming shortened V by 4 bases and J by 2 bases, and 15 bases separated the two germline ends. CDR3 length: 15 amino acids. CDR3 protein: CASSGWQATTYEQYF. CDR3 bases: TGCGCCAGCAGTGGTTGGCAGGCCACCACCTACGAGCAGTACTTC.

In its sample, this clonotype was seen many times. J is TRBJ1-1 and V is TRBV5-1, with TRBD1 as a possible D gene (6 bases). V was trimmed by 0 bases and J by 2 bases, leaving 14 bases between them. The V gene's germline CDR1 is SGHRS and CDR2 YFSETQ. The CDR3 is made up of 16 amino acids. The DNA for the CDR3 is TGCGCCAGCAGCTTGGCAGGGGCAGGTATCAACACTGAAGCTTTCTTT. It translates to CASSLAGAGINTEAFF.

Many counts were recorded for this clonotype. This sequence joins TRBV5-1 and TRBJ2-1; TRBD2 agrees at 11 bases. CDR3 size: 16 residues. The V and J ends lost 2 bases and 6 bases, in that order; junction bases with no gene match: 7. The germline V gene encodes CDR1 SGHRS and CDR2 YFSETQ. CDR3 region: CASSFTGTSGSNEQFF. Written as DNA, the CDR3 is TGCGCCAGCAGCTTTACCGGGACTAGCGGAAGCAATGAGCAGTTCTTC. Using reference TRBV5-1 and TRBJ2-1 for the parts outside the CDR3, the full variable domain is KAGVTQTPRYLIKTRGQQVTLSCSPISGHRSVSWYQQTPGQGLQFLFEYFSETQRNKGNFPGRFSGRQFSNSRSEMNVSTLELGDSALYLCASSFTGTSGSNEQFFGPGTRLTVL.

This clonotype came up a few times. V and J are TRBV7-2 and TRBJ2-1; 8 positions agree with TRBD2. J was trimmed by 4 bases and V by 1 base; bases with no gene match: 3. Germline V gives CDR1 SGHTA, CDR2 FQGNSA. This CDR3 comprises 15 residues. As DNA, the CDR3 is TGTGCCAGCAGCTTAGGACTAGCGAATTACAATGAGCAGTTCTTC. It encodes CASSLGLANYNEQFF.

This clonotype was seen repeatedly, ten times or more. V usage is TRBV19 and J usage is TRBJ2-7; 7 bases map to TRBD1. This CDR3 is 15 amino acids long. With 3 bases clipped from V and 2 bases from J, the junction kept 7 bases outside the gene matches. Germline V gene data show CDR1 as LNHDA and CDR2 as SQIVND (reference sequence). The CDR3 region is CASSIGWQGAYEQYF. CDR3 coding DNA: TGTGCCAGTAGTATTGGGTGGCAGGGGGCCTACGAGCAGTACTTC.

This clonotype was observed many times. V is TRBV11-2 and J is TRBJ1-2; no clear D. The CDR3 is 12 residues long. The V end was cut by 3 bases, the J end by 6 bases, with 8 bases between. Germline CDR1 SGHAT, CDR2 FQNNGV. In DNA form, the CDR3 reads TGTGCCAGCAGCTTCCCCGGGGATGGCTACACCTTC. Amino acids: CASSFPGDGYTF.